This passage covers 16 T cell receptor beta chains from one sample sequenced in a study of T cells after yellow fever vaccination. Using its own MiXCR run on the 5' RACE reads, TCRdb lists one record per CDR3 protein. The table shows around 530,000 distinct CDR3 sequences, with about 17% occurring only once. Sequencing was performed on PBMCs, taken about 5 days after the first yellow fever vaccination. These receptor sequences come from a young man who received the YFV17D yellow fever vaccine.

The chain carries TRBV6-5 and TRBJ2-4, with 8 nucleotides matching TRBD1. The CDR3 covers 14 residues. The V gene end was trimmed by 0 bases and the J gene end by 6 bases; junction bases not matched to a gene: 1. Germline CDR1 reads MNHEY; CDR2 reads SVGAGI. The CDR3 is CASSYSGQGNIQYF. For the CDR3, the DNA is TGTGCCAGCAGTTACTCAGGACAGGGAAACATTCAGTACTTC.

V is TRBV19 and J is TRBJ1-5, with 9 bases fitting TRBD1. CDR1 is LNHDA and CDR2 is SQIVND in the germline V gene (reference sequence). The CDR3 is made up of 13 amino acids. V lost 5 bases to trimming and J lost 7 bases; unmatched junction nucleotides: 3. CDR3: CASSAQGAQPQHF. The CDR3 DNA sequence: TGTGCCAGTAGTGCACAGGGGGCCCAGCCCCAGCATTTT. Full variable domain (missing parts from reference TRBV19 and TRBJ1-5): DGGITQSPKYLFRKEGQNVTLSCEQNLNHDAMYWYRQDPGQGLRLIYYSQIVNDFQKGDIAEGYSVSREKKESFPLTVTSAQKNPTAFYLCASSAQGAQPQHFGDGTRLSIL.

This clonotype was counted only a few times. The genes are TRBV2 and TRBJ1-2, with TRBD1 identical over 7 bases. The CDR3 contains 14 residues. The junction had 8 bases not matched to a gene; V was cut back by 6 bases and J by 4 bases. The germline gives CDR1 SNHLY, CDR2 FYNNEI. The CDR3 region has the DNA TGTGCCAGCAGACCAACAGGGACAGCCTATGGCTACACCTTC. Translation gives CASRPTGTAYGYTF.

The chain links TRBV27 to TRBJ2-7, with TRBD2 matching over 8 bases. This CDR3 region has 16 residues. V was pared by 5 bases and J by 4 bases, with 13 bases of the junction left unmatched. In germline, CDR1 is MNHEY, CDR2 SMNVEV (reference sequence). The CDR3 reads CASSPSGGRAPYEQYF. The DNA for the CDR3 is TGTGCCAGCAGTCCAAGCGGGGGCAGGGCCCCGTACGAGCAGTACTTC.

The genes are TRBV7-8 and TRBJ2-1; TRBD1 aligns across 7 bases. V lost 1 base and J lost 2; bases outside the gene matches: 5. The germline CDR1 and CDR2 sequences are SGHVS and FQNEAQ. There are 16 residues in the CDR3. The CDR3 nucleotides are TGTGCCAGCAGCTTAGGGGACAGCCAACCCTACAATGAGCAGTTCTTC. Protein: CASSLGDSQPYNEQFF.

The chain is built from TRBV5-5 and TRBJ1-1; D unclear. Germline CDR1 and CDR2: SGHKS and YYEKEE (reference sequence). The CDR3 sequence is 15 residues long. V was cut by 2 bases and J by 2 bases, with 13 bases left in between. The CDR3 nucleotides read TGTGCCAGCAGCTTCTCCTACGGAGTCAACACTGAAGCTTTCTTT. Translation gives CASSFSYGVNTEAFF.

Here the CDR3 reads CASSPTGDAGAFF. CDR3 DNA: TGTGCCAGCAGTCCGACCGGGGACGCCGGAGCTTTCTTT. The V call is TRBV6-6, the J call TRBJ1-1; TRBD1 is a possible D gene (5 bases). V was trimmed by 5 bases and J by 10 bases, leaving 17 bases between them. The CDR3 runs 13 residues. Germline CDR1 MNHNY, CDR2 SVGAGI (reference sequence).

The rearrangement uses TRBV7-9 and TRBJ1-1, with D unresolved. The CDR3 has 13 amino acids. The V end lost 4 bases, the J end lost 1 base, and 7 bases lay between the germline ends. Germline lookup yields CDR1 SEHNR and CDR2 FQNEAQ (reference sequence). The CDR3 loop reads CASSSSGNTEAFF. CDR3 bases: TGTGCCAGCAGCTCAAGCGGGAACACTGAAGCTTTCTTT.

This clonotype was detected ten times or more. The J gene is TRBJ2-2, the V gene TRBV10-3; no clear D. V shed 0 bases and J shed 5 bases, with 7 bases lying between them. The CDR3 is 14 amino acids. CDR1 and CDR2 (germline): ENHRY, SYGVKD. The chain's CDR3 is CAISESPPTGELFF. CDR3 bases: TGTGCCATCAGTGAGTCGCCCCCGACCGGGGAGCTGTTTTTT.

The table lists this clonotype with a few counts. One end of the junction varies from germline; a read error may be responsible. The chain uses TRBV5-1 and TRBJ2-5, with D perhaps given as TRBD1 or TRBD2 (5 bases each). CDR3 size: 12 residues. The germline CDR1 and CDR2 sequences are SGHRS and YFSETQ. DNA for the CDR3: TGCGCCAGCAGCTTGGAAGGGACCCCGGAGTCGTTC. Its translation: CASSLEGTPESF.

V and J are TRBV4-1 and TRBJ1-2, with unresolved D. The CDR3 runs 15 residues. Germline V lookup: CDR1 MGHRA, CDR2 YSYEKL. V was clipped by 1 base and J by 6 bases, with 15 bases between them. The chain's CDR3 is CASSQGSGARHGYTF. DNA for the CDR3: TGCGCCAGCAGCCAAGGTTCAGGAGCCAGGCATGGCTACACCTTC.

DNA for the CDR3: TGTGCCAGCAGTGTTAGCGGGGGAGAGTACAATGAGCAGTTCTTC. This codes for CASSVSGGEYNEQFF. V is TRBV6-1 and J is TRBJ2-1; 9 bases align to TRBD2. Germline CDR1 MNHNS, CDR2 SASEGT. The CDR3 is 15 residues long. V lost 4 bases, J lost 4 bases, and 5 bases stayed unmatched.

The J gene is TRBJ2-5, the V gene TRBV27; no clear D. This CDR3 region has 15 residues. V gave up 6 bases and J gave up 2 bases, with 16 bases separating them. Germline CDR1 and CDR2: MNHEY and SMNVEV (reference sequence). CDR3 DNA: TGTGCCAGCAGCCGCCACCCCAGGCCTCAAGAGACCCAGTACTTC. It codes for CASSRHPRPQETQYF.

This rearrangement joins TRBV12-3 or TRBV12-4 to TRBJ2-7; TRBD1 matches 8 bases. This CDR3 contains 15 residues. The CDR3 DNA follows: TGTGCCAGCAGTCCGACAGGGGACGCCTCCCACGAGCAGTACGTC. This encodes CASSPTGDASHEQYV.

The rearrangement joins TRBV12-3 or TRBV12-4 to TRBJ2-3; 9 positions match TRBD2. This CDR3 spans 12 amino acids. With V trimmed by 8 bases and J by 5 bases, 2 bases remained unmatched. The CDR3 DNA reads TGTGCCAGCGGCGGGGGGGGAGATACGCAGTATTTT. Translating it yields CASGGGGDTQYF.

The chain has TRBV5-6 and TRBJ2-7; either TRBD1 or TRBD2 may supply D (6 bases each). CDR1 and CDR2 (germline): SGHDT, YYEEEE. V was trimmed by 1 base and J by 6 bases, leaving 17 bases between them. The CDR3 extends over 15 amino acids. In nucleotides, the CDR3 is TGTGCCAGCAGCTTGTCTCCGGGGGCTGGGGCCGAGCAGTACTTC. The encoded protein is CASSLSPGAGAEQYF.